This entry describes one TCR beta chain. The sample holds a few counts of this clone. The target of this receptor is not known. No much larger clone exists at a distance of one base, and base qualities are not known. This sample stems from a study of shared clonotypes between healthy human individuals (dated by TCRdb to 2019 to 2021). General notes on the study: The cohort comprised two women and a few men aged 18 to 49 years. For each donor, CD4 naive and CD4 memory were each run on three plates, CD8 naive on two plates, and CD8 memory on one plate. To estimate repertoire size and how much clonotypes are shared between individuals, the study performed deep sequencing of blood TCR repertoires from roughly five healthy adults. Different laboratories and diverse techniques were used to prepare libraries and sequence TCR repertoires, to increase sequencing depth and limit assay-specific biases. Leukapheresis yielded between about 0.8 and 9.5 billion PBMCs per donor. Overall study results and their limits: Pairwise subsampling indicated that sequencing depth was expected to affect the degree of clonotype sharing among donors. Only blood was sampled, and tissue TCR repertoires likely differ from those in blood. Even with the large sequencing depth, rarefaction of the sorted-subset datasets indicated that sequencing was incomplete. When several donors were compared, the shared fraction of clonotypes was about 5% for naive CD4, more than 3% for naive CD8, 2% to 2.5% for memory CD4, and 0.3% to 0.5% for memory CD8. Larger estimated clonotype richness was generally found for naive subsets than for memory subsets. Compared with non-shared clonotypes, clonotypes shared by all four sorted-subset donors had higher generation probabilities. Because the study included a small number of donors, the genetic and exposure-history diversity represented was limited.

Healthy HIV-negative adults with no recently reported acute infections or vaccinations were included as donors. All donors were Caucasian adults living in Nashville, Tennessee, USA. CD4+ T cells were enriched through magnetic negative selection, after which naive cells were positively selected on CD45RA and the remaining negative fraction served as the memory subset. Blood was collected by leukapheresis, and PBMCs were isolated by Ficoll-Histopaque density gradient centrifugation and then cryopreserved in liquid nitrogen vapor phase. Analytical flow cytometry was used to check the purity and quantity of every magnetically sorted T cell population. Genomic DNA was isolated from every sorted fraction and measured by UV absorbance on a Nanodrop 2000c. TCR CDR3 regions were amplified from genomic DNA by multiplex PCR using the deep immunoSEQ assay. Genomic DNA extracted from each cell subset was distributed evenly over all wells of several immunoSEQ 96-well plates, and each plate served as one replicate. For sorted subsets, each replicate PCR was loaded with roughly 190 ng genomic DNA, equivalent to 30,000 or so T cell genomes. Purified libraries were quantified with a Qubit 3.0 fluorometer, sized on a Bioanalyzer 2100, and re-quantified with the KAPA Library Quantification kit. Every immunoSEQ 96-well plate was sequenced on a dedicated single-read 150-cycle Illumina NextSeq 550 flow cell. The source study handled its data this way. Because only junctional sequences without quality scores were contained in the immunoSEQ output, filtering matching that applied to full-length reads could not be performed. To assign V/J genes and CDR3, sequences were annotated using PyIR, a Python wrapper for IgBLAST v1.9, with IMGT germline references. Reads with weak V/J assignments (E-value above 1e-6), missing CDR3, stop codons, out-of-frame junctions, or ambiguous translated residues were removed. V3J clonotypes were defined as sequences sharing an identical inferred V gene, J gene, and CDR3 amino acid sequence. To compute the percentage overlap between repertoires, the number of shared unique clonotypes was divided by the size of the smaller repertoire. Three approaches were used to assess repertoire richness: RTK rarefaction, the Chao1 estimator, and Recon v2.1 estimates of unobserved clonotypes. OLGA was used to compute generation probabilities for all TCRbeta clonotypes that the gDNA method yielded from four donors. Not all clones reach the TCRdb copy of this immuneACCESS table, which keeps in-frame sequences only. Checked studies attribute under half of the gap to unresolved V genes and leave the rest unexplained. D and trimming were read from the DNA, whereas the V and J calls and clone size are those reported in that table. The sample profile shows about 1.1 million clones; 70% to 80% of them were found once. Clones ranked in the top ten supply approximately 0.5% of the sample.

CDR3 length: 13 amino acids, cysteine to phenylalanine. Only the CDR3 DNA stays, 39 bases, in frame from base 1. V and J are trimmed by 5 bases and 14 bases, and the gene matches miss 11 bases of the junction. CDR1 and CDR2 (MNHEY, SMNVEV) derive from the germline V gene (reference sequence). This chain joins TRBV27 to TRBJ1-2; the junction holds 10 bases that match TRBD1. The clonotype comes from a man aged 18 to 29 in good health. Some clones in this sample may be carry-over from other donors' samples. The sample taken for sequencing was memory CD4+ T cells from PBMCs. This specimen's cell subset or site label, interpreted: CD45RA-negative fraction. For the CDR3, the sequence is CASSPRTGGTQTF. The base sequence is TGTGCCAGCAGTCCCCGGACAGGGGGGACTCAGACCTTC.